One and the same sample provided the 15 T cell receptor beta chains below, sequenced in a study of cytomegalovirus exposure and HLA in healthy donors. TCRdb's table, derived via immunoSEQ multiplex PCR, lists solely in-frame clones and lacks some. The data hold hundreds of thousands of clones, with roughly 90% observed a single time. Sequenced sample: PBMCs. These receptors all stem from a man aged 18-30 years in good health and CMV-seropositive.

CDR3 sequence (DNA): TGCAGCGGGAGACAGGGATCAGGCGGCGAGCAGTACTTC. As protein: CSGRQGSGGEQYF. This sequence joins TRBV29-1 and TRBJ2-7, with 7 bases matching TRBD1. The ends lost 7 bases at V and 6 bases at J; junction bases unmatched: 12. Per the germline V gene, CDR1 is SQVTM and CDR2 is ANQGSEA. This CDR3 has 13 residues.

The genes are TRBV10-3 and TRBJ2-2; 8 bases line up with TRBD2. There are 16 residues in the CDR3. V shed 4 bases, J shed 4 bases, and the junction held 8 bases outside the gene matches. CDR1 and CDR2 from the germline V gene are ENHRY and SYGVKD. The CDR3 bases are TGTGCCATCAGTGTGGCGGGGGGCGGCGGCACCGGGGAGCTGTTTTTT. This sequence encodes CAISVAGGGGTGELFF.

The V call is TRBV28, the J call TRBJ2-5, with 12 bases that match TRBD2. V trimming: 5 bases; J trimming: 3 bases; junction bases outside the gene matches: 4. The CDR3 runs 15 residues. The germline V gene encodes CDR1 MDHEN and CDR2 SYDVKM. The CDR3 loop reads CASSLAGGTEETQYF. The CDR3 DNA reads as TGTGCCAGCAGTCTAGCGGGGGGGACCGAAGAGACCCAGTACTTC. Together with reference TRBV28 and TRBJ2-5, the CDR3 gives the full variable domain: DVKVTQSSRYLVKRTGEKVFLECVQDMDHENMFWYRQDPGLGLRLIYFSYDVKMKEKGDIPEGYSVSREKKERFSLILESASTNQTSMYLCASSLAGGTEETQYFGPGTRLLVL.

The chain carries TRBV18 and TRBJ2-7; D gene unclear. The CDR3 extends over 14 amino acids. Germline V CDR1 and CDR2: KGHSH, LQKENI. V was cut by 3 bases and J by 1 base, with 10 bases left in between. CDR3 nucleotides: TGTGCCAGCTCACCGAGACTGGGGTCCTACGAGCAGTACTTC. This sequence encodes CASSPRLGSYEQYF.

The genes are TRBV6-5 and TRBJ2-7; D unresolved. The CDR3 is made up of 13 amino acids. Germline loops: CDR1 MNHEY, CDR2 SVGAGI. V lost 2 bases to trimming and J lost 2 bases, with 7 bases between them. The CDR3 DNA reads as TGTGCCAGCAGTTACCAGGCCACCTACGAGCAGTACTTC. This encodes CASSYQATYEQYF.

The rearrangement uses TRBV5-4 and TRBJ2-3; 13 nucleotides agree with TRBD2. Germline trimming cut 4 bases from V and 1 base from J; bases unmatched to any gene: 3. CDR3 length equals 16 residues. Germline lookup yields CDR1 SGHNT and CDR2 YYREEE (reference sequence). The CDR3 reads CASSIGLAGGTDTQYF. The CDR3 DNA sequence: TGTGCCAGCAGCATTGGACTAGCGGGGGGCACAGATACGCAGTATTTT. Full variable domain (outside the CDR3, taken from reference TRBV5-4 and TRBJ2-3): ETGVTQSPTHLIKTRGQQVTLRCSSQSGHNTVSWYQQALGQGPQFIFQYYREEENGRGNFPPRFSGLQFPNYSSELNVNALELDDSALYLCASSIGLAGGTDTQYFGPGTRLTVL.

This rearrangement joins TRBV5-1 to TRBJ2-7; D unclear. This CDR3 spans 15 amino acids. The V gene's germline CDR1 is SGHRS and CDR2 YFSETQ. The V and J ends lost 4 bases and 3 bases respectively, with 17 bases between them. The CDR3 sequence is CASSPRTALYYEQYF. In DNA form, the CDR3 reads TGCGCCAGCAGCCCCAGGACCGCCCTTTACTACGAGCAGTACTTC.

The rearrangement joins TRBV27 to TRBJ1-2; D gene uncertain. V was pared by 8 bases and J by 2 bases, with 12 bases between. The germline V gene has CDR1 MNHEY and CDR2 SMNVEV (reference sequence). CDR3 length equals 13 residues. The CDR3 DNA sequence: TGTGCCAGCTCCCCGACACTGAACTATGGCTACACCTTC. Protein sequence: CASSPTLNYGYTF.

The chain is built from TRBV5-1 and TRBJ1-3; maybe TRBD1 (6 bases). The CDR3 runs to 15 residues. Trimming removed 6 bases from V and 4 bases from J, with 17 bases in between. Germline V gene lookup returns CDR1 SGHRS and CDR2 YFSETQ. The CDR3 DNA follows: TGCGCCAGCACCCGTGATTCCGGGACAGGAAACACCATATATTTT. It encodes CASTRDSGTGNTIYF.

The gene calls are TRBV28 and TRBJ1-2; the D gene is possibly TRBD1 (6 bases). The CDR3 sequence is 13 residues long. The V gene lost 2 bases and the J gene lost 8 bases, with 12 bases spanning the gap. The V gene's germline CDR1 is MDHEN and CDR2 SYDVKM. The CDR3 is CASSLRQAGGYTF. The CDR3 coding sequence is TGTGCCAGCAGTTTAAGACAGGCAGGAGGCTACACCTTC.

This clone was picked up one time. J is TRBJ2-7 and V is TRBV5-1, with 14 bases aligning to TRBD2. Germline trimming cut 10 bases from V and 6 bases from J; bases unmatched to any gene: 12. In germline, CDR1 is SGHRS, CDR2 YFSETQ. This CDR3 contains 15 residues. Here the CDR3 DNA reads TGCGCCTCGCGGGGACTAGCGGGGGCCGAGGTCGAGCAGTACTTC. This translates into CASRGLAGAEVEQYF.

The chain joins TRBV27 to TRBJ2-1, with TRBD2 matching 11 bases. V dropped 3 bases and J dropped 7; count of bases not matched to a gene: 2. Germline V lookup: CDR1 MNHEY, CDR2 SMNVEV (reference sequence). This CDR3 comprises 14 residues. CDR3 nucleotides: TGTGCCAGCAGTTTGGCTAGCGGGGGGAATGAGCAGTTCTTC. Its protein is CASSLASGGNEQFF.

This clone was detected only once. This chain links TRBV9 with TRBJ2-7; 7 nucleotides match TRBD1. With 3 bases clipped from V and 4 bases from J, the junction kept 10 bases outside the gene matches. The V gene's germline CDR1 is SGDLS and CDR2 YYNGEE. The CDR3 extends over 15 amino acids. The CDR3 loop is CASSARLGGLYEQYF. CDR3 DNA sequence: TGTGCCAGCAGCGCCCGATTAGGGGGCCTGTACGAGCAGTACTTC.

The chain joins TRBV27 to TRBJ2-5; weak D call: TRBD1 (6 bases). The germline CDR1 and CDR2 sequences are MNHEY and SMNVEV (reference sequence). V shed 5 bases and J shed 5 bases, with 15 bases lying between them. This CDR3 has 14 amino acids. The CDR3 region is CASSPRSGVETQYF. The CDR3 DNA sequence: TGTGCCAGCAGTCCCCGCTCAGGGGTGGAGACCCAGTACTTC.

Written as DNA, the CDR3 is TGTGCCAGCAGACCCGGACTAGTTTACGAGCAGTACTTC. It is translated as CASRPGLVYEQYF. The V gene is TRBV27, the J gene TRBJ2-7; 7 positions match TRBD2. The V and J ends lost 6 bases and 4 bases, in that order; junction bases with no gene match: 6. The CDR3 totals 13 residues. Looked up from germline, CDR1 is MNHEY and CDR2 is SMNVEV (reference sequence).